This is a list of T cell receptor beta chains from one sample in a study of T cells in Graves' hyperthyroidism and ophthalmopathy. In TCRdb, the multiplex PCR reads were re-called with MiXCR into one record per CDR3 protein. This repertoire shows about 740,000 distinct CDR3 sequences, about 14% found once; its top ten account for roughly 10%. Sequenced sample: blood. These receptors all come from a woman aged 18-29 years with Graves' hyperthyroidism. CDR3s include the opening cysteine and the closing phenylalanine or tryptophan. A row's size may be missing; if present it is once, few, many or a size class.

size,J,length,V,CDR3
NA,TRBJ1-2,15,TRBV6-1,CASSARDGLNYGYTF
many,TRBJ2-1,17,TRBV11-3,CASSHPGQGVFYNEQFF
many,TRBJ2-3,18,TRBV28,CASSLTDGLAGGTDTQYF
NA,TRBJ2-3,14,TRBV19,CASSIDLREQAQYF
NA,TRBJ1-5,14,TRBV28,CATLGAAANQPQHF
NA,TRBJ2-3,15,TRBV9,CASSVGFFSTDTQYF
few,TRBJ1-2,14,TRBV6-1,CASSGTGPNYGYTF
NA,TRBJ1-5,12,TRBV10-3,CAIVPAQQPQHF
many,TRBJ1-3,16,TRBV12-3/TRBV12-4,CASSWGRLSSGNTIYF
few,TRBJ2-3,11,TRBV7-9,CASRPGDTQYF
many,TRBJ2-3,15,TRBV13,CASCRKWGSTDTQYF
many,TRBJ1-1,15,TRBV18,CASSPRSGTVTEAFF
many,TRBJ2-3,15,TRBV7-2,CASSLSGLALNTQYF
NA,TRBJ1-4,16,TRBV7-9,CASSRQGPATNEKLFF
NA,TRBJ2-5,13,TRBV6-1,CASSWGEAETQYF
many,TRBJ1-2,15,TRBV7-8,CASSLAPGHNYGYTF
many,TRBJ1-1,19,TRBV10-3,CAISESKTPGQAWDTEAFF
few,TRBJ2-2,15,TRBV2,CASSELAGGTGELFF
NA,TRBJ2-1,15,TRBV6-2/TRBV6-3,CASSYSAEPYGEQFF
many,TRBJ1-2,17,TRBV10-2,CASSESPQGARPYGYTF
many,TRBJ1-5,16,TRBV7-8,CASSLGHGGSNQPQHF
NA,TRBJ2-2,18,TRBV28,CASSSTPGTGGNTGELFF
NA,TRBJ2-3,13,TRBV6-2/TRBV6-3,CASTWTDADTQYF
NA,TRBJ1-1,14,TRBV27,CASRLVAPYTEAFF
few,TRBJ2-3,16,TRBV6-2/TRBV6-3,CASSTPGEGMGDTQYF
NA,TRBJ1-5,13,TRBV6-1,CASSDRASWPQHF
NA,TRBJ2-7,16,TRBV7-9,CASSSDAAGYFWEQYF
once,TRBJ1-3,15,TRBV28,CASSPTPGSGNTMYF
NA,TRBJ2-1,15,TRBV12-3/TRBV12-4,CASSLGSGSSNEQFF
many,TRBJ1-5,15,TRBV11-2,CASSRTQGFNQPQHF
few,TRBJ2-2,14,TRBV27,CASNRQGYTGELFF
NA,TRBJ1-2,15,TRBV19,CASRSGQLETGGYTF
NA,TRBJ2-7,14,TRBV12-3/TRBV12-4,CASSSNGSPAEQYF
many,TRBJ2-4,15,TRBV20-1,CSASRQGGTKNIQYF
NA,TRBJ1-1,16,TRBV29-1,CGVVGGSGKVGTEAFF
few,TRBJ2-2,13,TRBV7-9,CARGTDYTGELFF
many,TRBJ2-3,16,TRBV11-2,CASSFRLAEPADTQYF
NA,TRBJ1-2,19,TRBV30,CAWSPTILSSPQSPYGYTF
many,TRBJ1-1,15,TRBV27,CASSYLSRGNTEAFF
many,TRBJ2-7,15,TRBV5-1,CASSLAAGSSYEQYF
many,TRBJ2-3,16,TRBV4-1,CASSPSQGWGPDTQYF
few,TRBJ2-7,13,TRBV6-2/TRBV6-3,CASSYLGAWEQYF
many,TRBJ2-7,14,TRBV27,CASRLAGGPGEQYF
NA,TRBJ2-7,12,TRBV18,CASSEISDEQYF
many,TRBJ2-7,14,TRBV19,CASSIRSNSYEQYF
NA,TRBJ2-7,15,TRBV7-2,CASSLGGRPWDEQYF
many,TRBJ2-5,17,TRBV9,CASSVDRGVLYQETQYF
NA,TRBJ1-2,16,TRBV20-1,CSASDGGGGSSYGYTF
many,TRBJ1-6,15,TRBV7-2,CASSLADGFVSPLHF
many,TRBJ1-4,14,TRBV12-3/TRBV12-4,CASSLGTGHEKLFF
many,TRBJ2-5,14,TRBV5-6,CASSPGIYQETQYF
NA,TRBJ2-7,14,TRBV6-2/TRBV6-3,CASREAGTSYEQYF
few,TRBJ2-3,15,TRBV15,CAITPEGEAPDTQYF
few,TRBJ2-1,17,TRBV19,CASSSSGTRVSYNEQFF